These 17 T cell receptor beta chains were all obtained from the same sample, sequenced in a study of blood T cells in healthy people across ages (dated by TCRdb to the mid-2010s). Libraries were built with 5' RACE. The instrument given in TCRdb is Illumina HiSeq 2500. A second PCR of about 6 to 11 cycles was run with a J-beta primer mix and a sample-barcoded 5' primer. TCRdb passed the public sequencing reads through fastp at Q25 and MiXCR, retaining productive beta sequences. Rows matching on CDR3 protein sequence are summarized as one entry with the most common DNA and genes. Recorded for this sample are 1,500,000 or so distinct CDR3 sequences; about 42% of them occurred a single time. Roughly 3.7% of the sample belongs to the ten largest clones. Sequenced: blood. These receptors all stem from a woman aged 18-29 years in good health.

The rearrangement uses TRBV12-3 or TRBV12-4 and TRBJ2-1; 15 bases map to TRBD2. V lost 6 bases and J lost 6; bases outside the gene matches: 3. This CDR3 is 15 amino acids long. The CDR3 loop is CASRRTSGRVNEQFF. The CDR3 region has the DNA TGTGCCAGCAGGCGGACTAGCGGGAGGGTCAATGAGCAGTTCTTC.

This clonotype has more than one count but fewer than ten. CDR3 nucleotide sequence: TGTGCCAGCAGCAAAGGGCCCCCCGGGACGGACCCATGCAATCATCAGCCCCAGCATTTT. It codes for CASSKGPPGTDPCNHQPQHF. This chain uses TRBV21-1 with TRBJ1-5; whether TRBD1, the table's D call, matches the DNA was not checked. TRBV21-1 counts as a pseudogene. The CDR3 totals 20 residues.

Only a few counts were recorded for this clonotype. The V call is TRBV20-1, the J call TRBJ1-2; D possibly corresponds to TRBD1 (6 bases). Trimming removed 6 bases from V and 7 bases from J, with 18 bases in between. Germline CDR1 DFQATT, CDR2 SNEGSKA (reference sequence). The CDR3 has 13 amino acids. DNA of the CDR3: TGCAGTGCCCCTAGACAGGCGGGGAGTGGCTACACCTTC. Translation gives CSAPRQAGSGYTF.

A few counts support this clonotype. This chain joins TRBV14 and TRBJ2-4, with D perhaps TRBD2 (5 bases). Trimming removed 4 bases from V and 0 bases from J, with 13 bases in between. The CDR3 is made up of 16 amino acids. CDR1 SGHDN and CDR2 FVKESK come from the germline V gene. The CDR3 spells CASSPDGLLAKNIQYF. The DNA of the CDR3 is TGTGCCAGCAGCCCGGACGGACTTCTAGCCAAAAACATTCAGTACTTC.

The J gene is TRBJ1-6, the V gene TRBV20-1, with D tentatively TRBD1 (5 bases). Germline values: CDR1 DFQATT, CDR2 SNEGSKA (reference sequence). The CDR3 sequence is 15 residues long. V lost 2 bases and J 7 bases, leaving 15 bases between the germline ends. CDR3 sequence reads: CSARLVGRDNSPLHF. CDR3 DNA: TGCAGTGCTAGACTGGTGGGCAGGGACAATTCACCCCTCCACTTT.

This clonotype was observed a few times. The rearrangement joins TRBV7-6 to TRBJ2-1; 10 positions agree with TRBD1. This CDR3 contains 18 residues. V was pared by 2 bases and J by 0 bases, with 7 bases of the junction left unmatched. Germline V gene data show CDR1 as SGHVS and CDR2 as FNYEAQ. The CDR3 loop reads CASSLRGQGPSSYNEQFF. The CDR3 coding sequence is TGTGCCAGCAGCTTAAGGGGACAGGGGCCTAGCTCCTACAATGAGCAGTTCTTC.

The chain couples TRBV3-1 to TRBJ1-5; D not certain. Germline V gene data show CDR1 as LGHDT and CDR2 as YNNKEL (reference sequence). CDR3 length: 13 residues. V lost 3 bases and J lost 5, with 8 bases in between. CDR3 nucleotide sequence: TGTGCCAGCAGCCATTTGCCATATCAGCCCCAGCATTTT. Amino acid sequence: CASSHLPYQPQHF.

The chain joins TRBV6-2 or TRBV6-3 to TRBJ2-2, with a weak D call TRBD2 (7 bases). CDR3 length equals 17 residues. Trimming cost V 5 bases and J 2 bases, with 18 bases left between them. Germline V gene lookup returns CDR1 MNHEY and CDR2 SVGEGT. The CDR3 is CASSDPMGGPNTGELFF. The CDR3 DNA follows: TGTGCCAGCAGTGACCCCATGGGGGGGCCAAACACCGGGGAGCTGTTTTTT.

The chain links TRBV27 to TRBJ1-5; possible D gene TRBD1, 5 bases. Trimming cost V 0 bases and J 6 bases, with 9 bases left between them. Germline CDR1 MNHEY, CDR2 SMNVEV (reference sequence). There are 14 residues in the CDR3. The CDR3 region is CASSLSGTGQPQHF. The CDR3 nucleotides are TGTGCCAGCAGTTTATCGGGGACCGGTCAGCCCCAGCATTTT.

A few counts support this clonotype. J is TRBJ2-5 and V is TRBV9, with TRBD2 matching 7 bases. The V gene end was trimmed by 4 bases and the J gene end by 5 bases; junction bases not matched to a gene: 8. The CDR3 spans 14 residues. The germline gives CDR1 SGDLS, CDR2 YYNGEE. This CDR3 is CASSPGLLRETQYF. DNA of the CDR3: TGTGCCAGCAGCCCGGGACTATTGAGGGAGACCCAGTACTTC.

CDR3 region: CASSLLKSVYTF. The CDR3 region has the DNA TGTGCCAGCAGTTTACTCAAGTCCGTCTACACCTTC. The rearrangement uses TRBV12-3 or TRBV12-4 and TRBJ1-2; no firm D call. V lost 2 bases, J lost 10 bases, and 11 bases lay in between. This CDR3 is 12 amino acids long.

This clonotype was seen a handful of times. This chain joins TRBV11-2 and TRBJ2-3, with 9 bases fitting TRBD2. V shed 2 bases and J 7 bases; nucleotides not matched to a gene: 13. Germline lookup yields CDR1 SGHAT and CDR2 FQNNGV. The CDR3 has 17 amino acids. This CDR3 is CASSLLSGGPLQNTQYF. For the CDR3, the DNA is TGTGCCAGCAGCTTATTAAGCGGGGGGCCCCTGCAGAATACGCAGTATTTT.

There are a few counts of this clonotype. The CDR3 DNA reads as TGTGCCAGCAGTGGGGACAGCCCGAACTATGGCTACACCTTC. Protein product: CASSGDSPNYGYTF. This rearrangement joins TRBV2 to TRBJ1-2; 7 nucleotides agree with TRBD1. Losses at the gene ends were 4 bases for V and 2 bases for J; bases not matched to a gene: 4. Germline V gene sequence: CDR1 SNHLY, CDR2 FYNNEI. The CDR3 contains 14 residues.

The chain has TRBV15 and TRBJ2-7; D is perhaps TRBD1 (6 bases). Looked up from germline, CDR1 is LNHNV and CDR2 is YYDKDF (reference sequence). V lost 4 bases and J lost 4, with 17 bases in between. CDR3 length: 15 amino acids. The DNA of the CDR3 is TGTGCCACCAGCACCAAGAACAGGGAAAGGTACGAGCAGTACTTC. It codes for CATSTKNRERYEQYF. The full variable domain, its missing parts supplied by reference TRBV15 and TRBJ2-7, is DAMVIQNPRYQVTQFGKPVTLSCSQTLNHNVMYWYQQKSSQAPKLLFHYYDKDFNNEADTPDNFQSRRPNTSFCFLDIRSPGLGDTAMYLCATSTKNRERYEQYFGPGTRLTVT.

The chain recombines TRBV6-1 with TRBJ1-1; the D gene is possibly TRBD1 (6 bases). The CDR3 totals 15 residues. The V gene lost 4 bases and the J gene lost 1 base, with 13 bases spanning the gap. Germline assignment: CDR1 MNHNS and CDR2 SASEGT. The CDR3 nucleotides read TGTGCCAGCAGTGCGAAGGCGACAGGGAACACTGAAGCTTTCTTT. As protein: CASSAKATGNTEAFF.

This clonotype was seen a few times. The V gene is TRBV20-1, the J gene TRBJ1-2, with D possibly matching TRBD1 (5 bases). The germline V gene has CDR1 DFQATT and CDR2 SNEGSKA (reference sequence). This CDR3 spans 16 amino acids. V was shortened by 0 bases and J by 6 bases, with 20 bases between the two germline ends. The CDR3 sequence: CSAREPQGRAGDGYTF. CDR3 sequence (DNA): TGCAGTGCTAGAGAGCCCCAGGGCCGGGCCGGCGATGGCTACACCTTC.

The gene calls are TRBV20-1 and TRBJ1-4; TRBD1 matches at 8 bases. V trimming: 6 bases; J trimming: 8 bases; junction bases outside the gene matches: 11. The CDR3 runs to 14 residues. Germline CDR1 and CDR2: DFQATT and SNEGSKA (reference sequence). CDR3 protein: CSATDTGGGEKLFF. CDR3 DNA sequence: TGCAGTGCAACGGACACAGGGGGTGGCGAAAAACTGTTTTTT.